A selection of T cell receptor beta chains follows, all from one sample in a study of metastatic and nonmetastatic thyroid tumors. TCRdb reprocessed the PCR reads via MiXCR. Of 85,000 to 95,000 clones detected, 14% to 15% appear once; the ten largest clones hold roughly 4%. Input material: blood. The receptor set was obtained from a female donor with papillary thyroid cancer or a benign thyroid nodule (not recorded which). Some clones in this sample may be carry-over from other donors' samples. Each CDR3 is given with its conserved first and last residue. D genes are given only for firm matches. Size tells how often a clone was seen (once, few, many) or the class of an expanded clone, and some rows leave it out.

CDR3 protein: CASSLWEGQGGNQPQHF
CDR3 DNA: TGTGCCAGCAGTTTATGGGAGGGACAGGGCGGCAATCAGCCCCAGCATTTT
V gene: TRBV28
D gene: TRBD1
J gene: TRBJ1-5
clone size: few

CDR3 protein: CASSLRRREAQPQHF
CDR3 DNA: TGTGCCAGCAGCTTAAGGCGAAGAGAGGCTCAGCCCCAGCATTTT
V gene: TRBV13
D gene: -
J gene: TRBJ1-5
clone size: many

CDR3 protein: CATSDLGRQGVLMGEQFF
CDR3 DNA: TGTGCCACCAGTGATTTAGGTCGCCAGGGCGTGTTAATGGGTGAGCAGTTCTTC
V gene: TRBV24-1
D gene: -
J gene: TRBJ2-1
clone size: -

CDR3 protein: CASSFRSQETKYF
CDR3 DNA: TGCGCCAGCAGCTTCAGGAGCCAAGAGACCAAGTACTTC
V gene: TRBV5-1
D gene: -
J gene: TRBJ2-5
clone size: once

CDR3 protein: CASIFGAELGEPEQFF
CDR3 DNA: TGTGCCAGCATTTTTGGGGCGGAGCTGGGGGAGCCTGAGCAGTTCTTC
V gene: TRBV12-3/TRBV12-4
D gene: -
J gene: TRBJ2-1
clone size: -

CDR3 protein: CASKSGGMETQYF
CDR3 DNA: TGCGCCAGCAAATCCGGGGGCATGGAGACCCAGTACTTC
V gene: TRBV5-1
D gene: -
J gene: TRBJ2-5
clone size: many

CDR3 protein: CASSYPPSGSPLHF
CDR3 DNA: TGTGCCAGCAGTTACCCCCCTTCAGGTTCACCCCTCCACTTT
V gene: TRBV6-2/TRBV6-3
D gene: -
J gene: TRBJ1-6
clone size: many

CDR3 protein: CASSIGKGDFNYGYTF
CDR3 DNA: TGTGCCAGTAGTATAGGGAAAGGGGATTTTAACTATGGCTACACCTTC
V gene: TRBV19
D gene: -
J gene: TRBJ1-2
clone size: -

CDR3 protein: CASSEGGIPNEQFF
CDR3 DNA: TGTGCCAGCAGTGAAGGAGGTATTCCCAATGAGCAGTTCTTC
V gene: TRBV25-1
D gene: -
J gene: TRBJ2-1
clone size: many

CDR3 protein: CASSVSGGNTGELFF
CDR3 DNA: TGTGCCAGCAGCGTAAGCGGGGGGAACACCGGGGAGCTGTTTTTT
V gene: TRBV4-2
D gene: TRBD2
J gene: TRBJ2-2
clone size: few

CDR3 protein: CASSLGQGGTDTQYF
CDR3 DNA: TGTGCCAGCAGCTTGGGTCAGGGTGGCACAGATACGCAGTATTTT
V gene: TRBV5-4
D gene: -
J gene: TRBJ2-3
clone size: -

CDR3 protein: CASSLTGQGADTQYF
CDR3 DNA: TGTGCCAGCTCACTGACGGGACAGGGGGCAGATACGCAGTATTTT
V gene: TRBV18
D gene: TRBD1
J gene: TRBJ2-3
clone size: many

CDR3 protein: CASGRLYEQYF
CDR3 DNA: TGTGCCAGCGGACGATTATACGAGCAGTACTTC
V gene: TRBV2
D gene: -
J gene: TRBJ2-7
clone size: few

CDR3 protein: CASSQGQGNTEAFF
CDR3 DNA: TGTGCCAGCTCACAGGGACAGGGGAACACTGAAGCTTTCTTT
V gene: TRBV18
D gene: TRBD1
J gene: TRBJ1-1
clone size: many

CDR3 protein: CASSLVGGDTDTQYF
CDR3 DNA: TGTGCCAGCAGCTTAGTGGGGGGGGACACAGATACGCAGTATTTT
V gene: TRBV7-6
D gene: TRBD2
J gene: TRBJ2-3
clone size: many

CDR3 protein: CASSLRSGGTRSEQFF
CDR3 DNA: TGTGCCAGCAGCTTAAGGTCCGGGGGGACGCGCTCTGAGCAGTTCTTC
V gene: TRBV7-2
D gene: TRBD2
J gene: TRBJ2-1
clone size: many

CDR3 protein: CASSQGGIEAFF
CDR3 DNA: TGTGCCAGCAGCCAAGGGGGGATAGAAGCTTTCTTT
V gene: TRBV4-2
D gene: -
J gene: TRBJ1-1
clone size: many

CDR3 protein: CASSHWTSGGDQLYEQYF
CDR3 DNA: TGTGCCAGCAGCCATTGGACTAGCGGGGGTGACCAACTCTACGAGCAGTACTTC
V gene: TRBV14
D gene: TRBD2
J gene: TRBJ2-7
clone size: many

CDR3 protein: CASRSQGWGETQYF
CDR3 DNA: TGTGCCAGCAGGTCACAGGGGTGGGGAGAGACCCAGTACTTC
V gene: TRBV7-2
D gene: TRBD1
J gene: TRBJ2-5
clone size: many

CDR3 protein: CASSLSSGNTIYF
CDR3 DNA: TGTGCCAGCAGCCTAAGCTCTGGAAACACCATATATTTT
V gene: TRBV7-2
D gene: -
J gene: TRBJ1-3
clone size: many

CDR3 protein: CARSESGHHADTQYF
CDR3 DNA: TGTGCCAGAAGTGAGTCAGGACATCACGCAGATACGCAGTATTTT
V gene: TRBV10-1
D gene: -
J gene: TRBJ2-3
clone size: -

CDR3 protein: CAIEQGAGEQFF
CDR3 DNA: TGTGCCATAGAACAGGGGGCAGGGGAGCAGTTCTTC
V gene: TRBV6-1
D gene: TRBD1
J gene: TRBJ2-1
clone size: many

CDR3 protein: CASIPYGGDEQYF
CDR3 DNA: TGTGCCAGCATCCCCTATGGCGGCGACGAGCAGTACTTC
V gene: TRBV6-1
D gene: -
J gene: TRBJ2-7
clone size: many

CDR3 protein: CATLMGDDFYGYTF
CDR3 DNA: TGTGCCACCCTAATGGGGGATGACTTTTATGGCTACACCTTC
V gene: TRBV28
D gene: -
J gene: TRBJ1-2
clone size: many

CDR3 protein: CASSPTGALNEKLFF
CDR3 DNA: TGTGCCAGCAGTCCCACAGGGGCACTGAATGAGAAACTGTTTTTT
V gene: TRBV28
D gene: TRBD1
J gene: TRBJ1-4
clone size: -

CDR3 protein: CASSYLVGSGLNYDYTF
CDR3 DNA: TGTGCCAGCAGTTACTTGGTGGGGAGCGGTCTTAACTATGACTACACCTTC
V gene: TRBV6-2/TRBV6-3
D gene: -
J gene: TRBJ1-2
clone size: -

CDR3 protein: CASSRPGQESYEQYF
CDR3 DNA: TGTGCCAGCAGCCGTCCGGGACAGGAGTCCTACGAGCAGTACTTC
V gene: TRBV7-2
D gene: TRBD1
J gene: TRBJ2-7
clone size: -

CDR3 protein: CASSLQGETNEKLFF
CDR3 DNA: TGCGCCAGCAGCCTGCAGGGGGAAACTAATGAAAAACTGTTTTTT
V gene: TRBV5-1
D gene: TRBD1
J gene: TRBJ1-4
clone size: many

CDR3 protein: CASRSSGGTDTQYF
CDR3 DNA: TGTGCCAGCAGATCTAGCGGGGGAACAGATACGCAGTATTTT
V gene: TRBV12-3/TRBV12-4
D gene: TRBD2
J gene: TRBJ2-3
clone size: many

CDR3 protein: CASRQGYNEQFF
CDR3 DNA: TGCGCCAGCAGACAGGGGTACAATGAGCAGTTCTTC
V gene: TRBV5-1
D gene: TRBD1
J gene: TRBJ2-1
clone size: medium-sized

CDR3 protein: CASSLQGGGPPNTEAFF
CDR3 DNA: TGTGCCAGCAGCCTACAGGGTGGGGGGCCGCCAAACACTGAAGCTTTCTTT
V gene: TRBV9
D gene: -
J gene: TRBJ1-1
clone size: -

CDR3 protein: CASSVDRNNHPQHF
CDR3 DNA: TGTGCCAGCAGCGTTGACAGAAACAATCATCCCCAGCATTTT
V gene: TRBV7-2
D gene: -
J gene: TRBJ1-5
clone size: few

CDR3 protein: CASARGQDTEAFF
CDR3 DNA: TGTGCCAGCGCCAGGGGTCAGGACACTGAAGCTTTCTTT
V gene: TRBV11-2
D gene: -
J gene: TRBJ1-1
clone size: many

CDR3 protein: CAWSTGIANYGYTF
CDR3 DNA: TGTGCCTGGAGTACAGGGATAGCTAACTATGGCTACACCTTC
V gene: TRBV30
D gene: -
J gene: TRBJ1-2
clone size: many

CDR3 protein: CASSYSTRGGSSGVYNEQFF
CDR3 DNA: TGTGCCAGCAGTTACTCGACAAGGGGGGGGAGTAGCGGGGTGTACAATGAGCAGTTCTTC
V gene: TRBV6-2/TRBV6-3
D gene: TRBD2
J gene: TRBJ2-1
clone size: -

CDR3 protein: CSALDRPYEQYF
CDR3 DNA: TGCAGTGCCCTGGACAGACCCTACGAGCAGTACTTC
V gene: TRBV20-1
D gene: -
J gene: TRBJ2-7
clone size: many

CDR3 protein: CASSFYPPRGSGANVLTF
CDR3 DNA: TGTGCCAGCAGTTTTTACCCCCCGAGGGGCTCTGGGGCCAACGTCCTGACTTTC
V gene: TRBV12-3/TRBV12-4
D gene: -
J gene: TRBJ2-6
clone size: many

CDR3 protein: CASSLSAGTVYGYTF
CDR3 DNA: TGTGCCAGCAGCTTGTCGGCAGGGACAGTCTATGGCTACACCTTC
V gene: TRBV5-5
D gene: TRBD1
J gene: TRBJ1-2
clone size: many

CDR3 protein: CASSDGGPNTEAFF
CDR3 DNA: TGTGCCAGCAGTGACGGGGGGCCGAACACTGAAGCTTTCTTT
V gene: TRBV6-4
D gene: -
J gene: TRBJ1-1
clone size: many

CDR3 protein: CSARDRSSGFAYEQYF
CDR3 DNA: TGCAGTGCTAGAGATCGGAGTAGCGGATTCGCCTACGAGCAGTACTTC
V gene: TRBV20-1
D gene: -
J gene: TRBJ2-7
clone size: -

CDR3 protein: CASSLAGGVVPEAFF
CDR3 DNA: TGTGCCAGCAGCTTAGCCGGTGGAGTGGTTCCTGAAGCTTTCTTT
V gene: TRBV7-2
D gene: -
J gene: TRBJ1-1
clone size: -

CDR3 protein: CSASSDRSFYEQYF
CDR3 DNA: TGCAGTGCTAGCTCCGACAGGTCTTTCTACGAGCAGTACTTC
V gene: TRBV20-1
D gene: -
J gene: TRBJ2-7
clone size: many

CDR3 protein: CASSYTTTGGTVELFF
CDR3 DNA: TGTGCCAGCAGTTACACTACGACAGGGGGCACCGTGGAGCTGTTTTTT
V gene: TRBV6-5
D gene: TRBD1
J gene: TRBJ2-2
clone size: -

CDR3 protein: CASSDRGAGGLYEQYF
CDR3 DNA: TGTGCCAGCAGTGACCGAGGGGCAGGGGGGCTCTACGAGCAGTACTTC
V gene: TRBV28
D gene: -
J gene: TRBJ2-7
clone size: many

CDR3 protein: CASRPRGLLRVSYNSPLHF
CDR3 DNA: TGTGCCAGCAGGCCCCGGGGGCTCCTTAGAGTCTCCTATAATTCACCCCTCCACTTT
V gene: TRBV28
D gene: -
J gene: TRBJ1-6
clone size: few

CDR3 protein: CASRKFFVTDRGVETQYF
CDR3 DNA: TGTGCCAGCAGGAAGTTCTTCGTCACTGACAGGGGGGTAGAGACCCAGTACTTC
V gene: TRBV12-3/TRBV12-4
D gene: TRBD1
J gene: TRBJ2-5
clone size: few

CDR3 protein: CAIHSYNEQFF
CDR3 DNA: TGTGCCATCCACAGCTACAATGAGCAGTTCTTC
V gene: TRBV28
D gene: -
J gene: TRBJ2-1
clone size: many